The 18 T cell receptor beta chains below were found in one sample sequenced in a study of somatic mutations in cytotoxic T cells in rheumatoid arthritis. Assay: immunoSEQ multiplex PCR; the TCRdb copy retains only in-frame clones and omits some. The table records 15,000 to 20,000 clones, around 80% of them present only once. The sequencing input was CD8+ T cells sorted from blood. The receptors originated from an adult with rheumatoid arthritis.

The V call is TRBV5-4, the J call TRBJ1-1, with a weak D call TRBD1 (5 bases). Between the trimmed V and J ends, which lost 4 bases and 4 bases, there was a span of 29 bases. The CDR3 loop spans 19 amino acids. Germline V CDR1 and CDR2: SGHNT, YYREEE (reference sequence). CDR3 loop: CASSTPLGWDGSKGTEAFF. As DNA, the CDR3 is TGTGCCAGCAGCACACCATTGGGGTGGGACGGAAGTAAGGGCACTGAAGCTTTCTTT.

This clone is classed as medium-sized. The chain employs TRBV9 and TRBJ1-3; D is perhaps TRBD1 (5 bases). The CDR3 length is 16 residues. V was trimmed by 0 bases and J by 0 bases, leaving 10 bases between them. Germline assignment: CDR1 SGDLS and CDR2 YYNGEE. CDR3 sequence: CASSVAYRSSGNTIYF. CDR3 DNA sequence: TGTGCCAGCAGCGTAGCGTACAGGAGCTCTGGAAACACCATATATTTT. Using reference TRBV9 and TRBJ1-3 for the parts outside the CDR3, the full variable domain is DSGVTQTPKHLITATGQRVTLRCSPRSGDLSVYWYQQSLDQGLQFLIQYYNGEERAKGNILERFSAQQFPDLHSELNLSSLELGDSALYFCASSVAYRSSGNTIYFGEGSWLTVV.

This clone was detected only a few times. This chain connects TRBV7-6 to TRBJ2-2; possibly TRBD1 for D (5 bases). Germline assignment: CDR1 SGHVS and CDR2 FNYEAQ. Trimming took 1 base from V and 3 from J, leaving 12 bases between them. The CDR3 spans 16 residues. The CDR3 coding sequence is TGTGCCAGCAGCTTAGATCGTCAGGGTGACACCGGGGAGCTGTTTTTT. It translates to CASSLDRQGDTGELFF.

This chain joins TRBV6-5 and TRBJ2-7, with D perhaps TRBD1 (6 bases). The CDR3 is 14 amino acids. Germline V CDR1 and CDR2: MNHEY, SVGAGI. V was pared by 0 bases and J by 5 bases, with 11 bases between. The CDR3 sequence: CASSYSAGDNEQYF. In nucleotides, the CDR3 is TGTGCCAGCAGTTACTCAGCCGGGGACAACGAGCAGTACTTC.

J is TRBJ1-2 and V is TRBV4-1; 7 bases fit TRBD1. Germline V gene lookup returns CDR1 MGHRA and CDR2 YSYEKL. V lost 4 bases, J lost 0 bases, and 8 bases stayed unmatched. The CDR3 length is 16 residues. The CDR3 loop reads CASSPTWDSSNYGYTF. CDR3 nucleotides: TGCGCCAGCAGCCCAACATGGGACAGCTCTAACTATGGCTACACCTTC.

The J gene is TRBJ2-6, the V gene TRBV7-9; D is possibly TRBD2 (5 bases). Germline assignment: CDR1 SEHNR and CDR2 FQNEAQ (reference sequence). The CDR3 contains 12 residues. V gave up 11 bases and J gave up 2 bases, with 7 bases separating them. CDR3 in amino acids: CACGPGANVLTF. DNA of the CDR3: TGTGCCTGCGGGCCTGGGGCCAACGTCCTGACTTTC.

V usage is TRBV5-1 and J usage is TRBJ2-1; the match to TRBD2 covers 10 bases. CDR3 length: 15 amino acids. Germline CDR1 reads SGHRS; CDR2 reads YFSETQ. The V and J ends lost 1 base and 4 bases, in that order; junction bases with no gene match: 2. CDR3 coding DNA: TGCGCCAGCAGCTTGCAAGCGGGGGGGTACAATGAGCAGTTCTTC. Translated: CASSLQAGGYNEQFF.

This chain links TRBV12-5 with TRBJ1-1; D not resolved. The CDR3 sequence is 13 residues long. In germline, CDR1 is LGHNT, CDR2 FRNRAP. Trimming took 1 base from V and 2 from J, leaving 5 bases between them. This chain's CDR3 is CASGLDGNTEAFF. CDR3 DNA: TGTGCTAGTGGTTTGGACGGCAACACTGAAGCTTTCTTT.

The chain carries TRBV1 and TRBJ1-1. TRBV1 is reported as a pseudogene. The CDR3 has 15 amino acids. For the CDR3, the DNA is TGCACCAGCAGCCAGGGGGGAGTCATGAACACTGAAGCTTTCTTT. Protein product: CTSSQGGVMNTEAFF.

The chain joins TRBV5-6 to TRBJ2-5; TRBD1 might be the D (5 bases). Germline CDR1 reads SGHDT; CDR2 reads YYEEEE. Trimming shortened V by 0 bases and J by 5 bases, and 8 bases separated the two germline ends. CDR3 length: 13 residues. The CDR3 reads CASSLGAGETQYF. Here the CDR3 DNA reads TGTGCCAGCAGCTTGGGGGCAGGGGAGACCCAGTACTTC. Using reference TRBV5-6 and TRBJ2-5 for the parts outside the CDR3, the full variable domain is DAGVTQSPTHLIKTRGQQVTLRCSPKSGHDTVSWYQQALGQGPQFIFQYYEEEERQRGNFPDRFSGHQFPNYSSELNVNALLLGDSALYLCASSLGAGETQYFGPGTRLLVL.

This clone is medium-sized within its sample. The chain has TRBV21-1 and TRBJ1-3. TRBV21-1 is a known pseudogene. The CDR3 contains 17 residues. The chain's CDR3 is CASSTSGRREPGNTIYF. As DNA, the CDR3 is TGTGCCAGCAGCACTAGTGGCAGGCGGGAACCTGGAAACACCATATATTTT.

The chain is built from TRBV6-5 and TRBJ1-5; 8 bases map to TRBD1. V trimming: 6 bases; J trimming: 3 bases; junction bases outside the gene matches: 4. There are 14 residues in the CDR3. The germline CDR1 and CDR2 sequences are MNHEY and SVGAGI. CDR3 nucleotide sequence: TGTGCCAGCAGGGCAGGGGGCGTCAATCAGCCCCAGCATTTT. Its translation: CASRAGGVNQPQHF.

This clone was observed once. The rearrangement uses TRBV5-1 and TRBJ1-1; 11 bases map to TRBD1. Germline lookup yields CDR1 SGHRS and CDR2 YFSETQ. Trimming cost V 5 bases and J 2 bases; bases outside gene matches: 8. The CDR3 covers 16 residues. The CDR3 reads CASRRTGGTFNTEAFF. In DNA, the CDR3 is TGCGCCAGCAGGCGGACAGGGGGCACTTTTAACACTGAAGCTTTCTTT. The full variable domain, with the rest looked up from reference TRBV5-1 and TRBJ1-1, is KAGVTQTPRYLIKTRGQQVTLSCSPISGHRSVSWYQQTPGQGLQFLFEYFSETQRNKGNFPGRFSGRQFSNSRSEMNVSTLELGDSALYLCASRRTGGTFNTEAFFGQGTRLTVV.

The chain employs TRBV5-6 and TRBJ1-2; D perhaps matches TRBD1 (5 bases). The V and J ends lost 0 bases and 5 bases respectively, with 17 bases between them. Germline CDR1 reads SGHDT; CDR2 reads YYEEEE. This CDR3 has 16 amino acids. CDR3 DNA sequence: TGTGCCAGCAGCTTGGGCCGGTTCAGGGTTTTATATGGCTACACCTTC. This codes for CASSLGRFRVLYGYTF.

The chain uses TRBV7-7 and TRBJ2-5; D ambiguous. CDR3 size: 14 residues. Trimming cost V 5 bases and J 5 bases, with 15 bases left between them. Germline V gene lookup returns CDR1 SSHAT and CDR2 FNYEAQ (reference sequence). CDR3 nucleotides: TGTGCCAGCAGCCCCCGGAGCCCCAGGGAGACCCAGTACTTC. It yields the protein CASSPRSPRETQYF.

The chain carries TRBV7-9 and TRBJ1-2; D is unresolved. There are 13 residues in the CDR3. The V end lost 1 base, the J end lost 4 bases, and 7 bases lay between the germline ends. Germline V lookup: CDR1 SEHNR, CDR2 FQNEAQ (reference sequence). The CDR3, as DNA: TGTGCCAGCAGCTTAGGGACCCTCTATGGCTACACCTTC. The encoded protein is CASSLGTLYGYTF.

The DNA of the CDR3 is TGTGCCAGCAGCTTGGAAACTAGCGGGGAGTTGAACACCGGGGAGCTGTTTTTT. Translated: CASSLETSGELNTGELFF. The V call is TRBV5-6, the J call TRBJ2-2, with 10 bases fitting TRBD2. The CDR3 spans 18 residues. V lost 0 bases to trimming and J lost 1 base; unmatched junction nucleotides: 6. CDR1 is SGHDT and CDR2 is YYEEEE in the germline V gene. Drawing the rest from reference TRBV5-6 and TRBJ2-2, the complete variable domain is DAGVTQSPTHLIKTRGQQVTLRCSPKSGHDTVSWYQQALGQGPQFIFQYYEEEERQRGNFPDRFSGHQFPNYSSELNVNALLLGDSALYLCASSLETSGELNTGELFFGEGSRLTVL.

The rearrangement links TRBV4-1 to TRBJ1-4; TRBD1 matches 8 bases. The J segment lost 5 bases and the V segment lost 4 bases, leaving 6 bases of the junction unmatched. There are 15 residues in the CDR3. The germline V gene encodes CDR1 MGHRA and CDR2 YSYEKL. CDR3 DNA: TGCGCCAGCAGCCCTGGACAGGGACGCAATGAAAAACTGTTTTTT. It codes for CASSPGQGRNEKLFF.